This T cell receptor beta chain was sequenced during a study of response to subunit inactivated influenza vaccine. The sample holds a few counts of this clonotype. Its antigen is undetermined. Study conclusions and caveats: The authors suggested that few new T cells are recruited per seasonal influenza vaccination.

One entry per CDR3 protein, called by TCRdb with MiXCR from the RT-PCR reads. The data contain approximately 500,000 distinct CDR3 sequences, around a quarter of them singletons. J gave up 1 base and V 10 bases, and 4 bases lay outside the gene matches. Germline V lookup: CDR1 SGHTA, CDR2 FQGNSA. The CDR3 sequence is 13 residues long. These data also featured in a second study, about T cells expressing NK-cell markers. Turning to that study: 5'RACE template switching with UMIs generated TCR beta cDNA. In sorted CD3+CD56+NKG2C+, CD3+CD56+NKG2C- and CD3+CD56-NKG2C+ T cells, TCR beta repertoires were obtained. There were seven HCMV-seropositive donors and one seronegative donor among the eight sequenced. Whether the expanded NKG2C+ T cell clones recognized HCMV remained unclear.

This receptor was identified in a man over 45 who received an inactivated influenza vaccine. The chain employs TRBV7-2 and TRBJ1-1; 9 bases match TRBD1. Here the sequenced sample was CD4+ T cells sorted from PBMCs, taken approximately 12 days after vaccination. The CDR3 spells CAIGDRANTEAFF. The CDR3 DNA reads as TGTGCCATCGGGGACAGGGCGAACACTGAAGCTTTCTTT.